This TCR beta chain derives from a study of blood T cells in healthy people across ages. Regarding the study as a whole: Diversity was higher, and naive CD4+ cells more numerous, in long-lived donors than in aged donors.

Regarding this clonotype: Its cognate antigen is unknown.

Germline loops: CDR1 SQVTM, CDR2 ANQGSEA. Trimming took 7 bases from V and 1 from J, leaving 16 bases between them. This CDR3 is 14 amino acids long. Each of the donors had 9 to 10 milliliters of peripheral blood drawn into EDTA-treated Vacutainer tubes. The authors ran a second PCR of 7 to 11 cycles using a sample-barcoded 5' primer and a J-beta primer mix. Each of the cDNA molecules was tagged by a template-switch adaptor with 12 random nucleotides. Each CDR3 protein gets one entry after TCRdb re-called the 5' RACE reads with MiXCR. The sample comprises around 750,000 distinct CDR3 sequences, less than 70% of which are singletons, and about 38% rests with the top ten.

The sequence came from a man of 80 years or more in good health. The chain is built from TRBV29-1 and TRBJ1-1, with D possibly TRBD1 on 5 matching bases. Sequenced input: blood. The chain's CDR3 is CSGTGSGGNTEAFF. The CDR3, as DNA: TGCAGCGGGACGGGGTCGGGGGGGAACACTGAAGCTTTCTTT.